This T cell receptor beta chain was recovered during a study of T-cell memory formation after mild COVID-19 (dated by TCRdb to the early 2020s). About the study as a whole: TCR sequence clusters from the two donors were found to be largely donor specific. Longitudinal TCRalpha and TCRbeta repertoire sequencing tracked T-cell clones expanding and contracting after mild COVID-19 in two donors. The cohort was made up of two young adult volunteers, one female and one male, who were previously healthy. Results and caveats for the whole study, not just this receptor: From day 15 to 85, contracting clones showed balanced CD4/CD8 phenotypes, whereas a second wave of clones that expanded from day 15 to 37 leaned towards CD4+. Only a couple of mild cases were covered by the study, and larger cohorts that include severe cases with pre-infection samples were considered necessary. The detection of some responding clones in pre-infection memory suggests that pre-existing cross-reactive memory T cells joined the SARS-CoV-2 response. Whether the second-wave clones peaking on day 37 were SARS-CoV-2 specific was not confirmed. Contracting CD4+ clones were found mainly in CM and EM memory subsets, while CD8+ clones were enriched in EMRA.

Sequencing was carried out with an Illumina NovaSeq 6000. Using 5'RACE with constant-segment primers, TCRalpha and TCRbeta cDNA libraries were constructed, with sample barcodes and unique molecular identifiers added in the process. RNA was extracted from every sample with Trizol reagent. Libraries were amplified in two PCR steps, with a second sample barcode and Illumina TruSeq adapters added in the second step. Sequencing of libraries was performed on an Illumina NovaSeq with 2 x 150 bp paired-end reads. Per the source publication's procedure: Reads were demultiplexed and collapsed into UMI-guided consensus sequences with migec v1.2.7. Using mixcr v2.1.11, UMI consensuses were aligned to TRA and TRB V and J templates and then assembled into clonotypes. A clonotype was counted as expanded or contracted only if both edgeR and NoisET called the change significant, with noise models trained on biological replicates. For edgeR calls, a false discovery rate-adjusted p below 0.01 and a log2 fold-change threshold of 1 were applied. As an exploratory analysis of dynamics, PCA with hierarchical clustering was applied to max-normalized trajectories of the 1000 most abundant clonotypes. Each responding clone was given a CD4 or CD8 phenotype based on the CD4+ and CD8+ repertoires, which had been sequenced separately. TCRdb reran the public reads through fastp at Q25 and MiXCR, keeping productive beta chains. CDR3 protein sequences are deduplicated, and each keeps its most common genes and DNA. Here the V and J calls rest on TCRdb's processing, not on the authors' analysis. The sample has more than 120,000 distinct CDR3 sequences on record, 15% to 20% of them singletons. The ten largest clonotypes hold around 2.4% of the sample.

Ficoll-Paque density gradient centrifugation was the method used to isolate PBMCs. This clonotype was seen more than once but under ten times. There is no known antigen for this receptor. No much larger clone exists at a distance of one base, and base qualities are not known. According to the germline V gene, CDR1 reads SGHRS and CDR2 reads YFSETQ. The CDR3 has 16 amino acids, counting the end cysteine and phenylalanine. Only CDR3 DNA is held: 48 bases, read in frame from base 1. Ends trimmed: V by 4 bases, J by 0 bases; bases unmatched to a gene: 6. Sequencing was done on a sample of PBMCs or a T cell subset sorted from them (not recorded which). The rearrangement combines TRBV5-1 with TRBJ2-3, with 9 middle bases fitting TRBD1. The clonotype originates from an adult woman who had mild COVID-19 (a few samples of this study predate the infection). The sample titles of this study are shuffled in the database, so cell type and time point are left out; the donor was told from shared clones. The CDR3 is CASSTWTGASTDTQYF. DNA sequence: TGCGCCAGCAGCACCTGGACAGGGGCGAGCACAGATACGCAGTATTTT.